This passage covers 27 T cell receptor beta chains from one sample sequenced in a study of cytomegalovirus exposure and HLA in healthy donors (dated by TCRdb to between 2016 and 2019). Receptors were amplified or captured by the immunoSEQ multiplex PCR assay. A mixture of 60 forward primers for TCR Vbeta segments and 13 reverse primers for TCR Jbeta segments was used in the multiplex PCR. The table was pulled from immuneACCESS by TCRdb, which kept in-frame rearrangements only. Such tables lose some clones; where checked, under half of the loss comes from unresolved V genes, and the rest has no known cause. For this sample there are about 180,000 clones; around four fifths appear just once. The top ten hold approximately 1.5% of the sample. Material for sequencing was PBMCs. These receptors all stem from a young woman in good health and CMV-seropositive.

V and J are TRBV6-1 and TRBJ1-2; no definite D call. This CDR3 is built from 14 residues. Germline V gene sequence: CDR1 MNHNS, CDR2 SASEGT. V lost 3 bases, J lost 8 bases, and 16 bases lay in between. The CDR3 DNA follows: TGTGCCAGCAGTGAGGGCGGGGAAAGGCAGGGCTACACCTTC. Protein sequence: CASSEGGERQGYTF.

This rearrangement joins TRBV28 to TRBJ2-5, with TRBD1 matching 7 bases. From germline, CDR1 is MDHEN and CDR2 SYDVKM. This CDR3 spans 14 amino acids. Unmatched junction bases numbered 4, after V lost 4 bases and J lost 2 bases. The CDR3 sequence: CASSSWTGQETQYF. In nucleotides, the CDR3 is TGTGCCAGCAGTTCTTGGACAGGTCAAGAGACCCAGTACTTC. Supplemented by reference TRBV28 and TRBJ2-5, the full variable domain reads DVKVTQSSRYLVKRTGEKVFLECVQDMDHENMFWYRQDPGLGLRLIYFSYDVKMKEKGDIPEGYSVSREKKERFSLILESASTNQTSMYLCASSSWTGQETQYFGPGTRLLVL.

J is TRBJ2-4 and V is TRBV5-6; D gene uncertain. This CDR3 is 15 amino acids long. Germline lookup yields CDR1 SGHDT and CDR2 YYEEEE. Trimming cost V 10 bases and J 0 bases, with 17 bases left between them. CDR3 sequence: CASLRRSLAKNIQYF. The CDR3 DNA reads TGTGCCTCGTTGAGGCGCTCCCTAGCCAAAAACATTCAGTACTTC.

The chain is built from TRBV28 and TRBJ1-5, with 9 bases identical to TRBD1. The CDR3 is 16 amino acids. Germline CDR1 is MDHEN and CDR2 is SYDVKM. V shed 5 bases, J shed 2 bases, and the junction held 7 bases outside the gene matches. CDR3 DNA sequence: TGTGCCAGCAGTCAACTAGGACAGGGGCGCAATCAGCCCCAGCATTTT. Translated, it gives CASSQLGQGRNQPQHF. Filled out from reference TRBV28 and TRBJ1-5, the complete variable domain reads DVKVTQSSRYLVKRTGEKVFLECVQDMDHENMFWYRQDPGLGLRLIYFSYDVKMKEKGDIPEGYSVSREKKERFSLILESASTNQTSMYLCASSQLGQGRNQPQHFGDGTRLSIL.

The V call is TRBV9, the J call TRBJ2-5; D remains unclear. The CDR3 spans 14 residues. Germline V CDR1 and CDR2: SGDLS, YYNGEE. V was clipped by 0 bases and J by 4 bases, with 10 bases between them. The CDR3 region is CASSVARGGETQYF. In nucleotides, the CDR3 is TGTGCCAGCAGCGTAGCTCGAGGTGGAGAGACCCAGTACTTC.

The rearrangement links TRBV11-2 to TRBJ2-1; possible D gene TRBD2, 5 bases. Trimming stripped 0 bases from V and 5 bases from J, with 14 bases between. Germline V lookup: CDR1 SGHAT, CDR2 FQNNGV. The CDR3 loop spans 16 amino acids. CDR3 sequence (DNA): TGTGCCAGCAGCTTAGATCGCTTAGCGACCCACAATGAGCAGTTCTTC. It codes for CASSLDRLATHNEQFF.

The table lists this clone with a few counts. The chain has TRBV1 and TRBJ2-1; the D call in the table, TRBD1, was not verified against the DNA. TRBV1 is termed a pseudogene. The CDR3 runs to 14 residues. The CDR3 sequence is CTSRRQVGYNEQFF. The CDR3 bases are TGCACCAGCAGACGACAGGTTGGCTACAATGAGCAGTTCTTC.

The V and J genes are TRBV29-1 and TRBJ2-7, with TRBD2 as a possible D gene (5 bases). CDR3 length equals 12 residues. Trimming pared 1 base from V and 6 bases from J, leaving 10 bases between. Germline V gene lookup returns CDR1 SQVTM and CDR2 ANQGSEA. This CDR3 is CSVEAPSSEQYF. DNA for the CDR3: TGCAGCGTTGAAGCTCCTAGCTCCGAGCAGTACTTC.

The chain couples TRBV4-2 to TRBJ2-1, with a tentative D call TRBD2 (7 bases). This CDR3 comprises 16 residues. Germline CDR1 and CDR2: LGHNA and YNFKEQ. V shed 1 base and J shed 4 bases, with 14 bases lying between them. The CDR3 bases are TGTGCCAGCAGCCAAGTCGCGGGGGCGAGTTACAATGAGCAGTTCTTC. Translated, it gives CASSQVAGASYNEQFF.

This rearrangement joins TRBV27 to TRBJ1-5; 7 positions match TRBD1. The CDR3 covers 15 residues. Losses at the gene ends were 2 bases for V and 3 bases for J; bases not matched to a gene: 4. Germline V gene data show CDR1 as MNHEY and CDR2 as SMNVEV (reference sequence). The CDR3 protein is CASSLGTAYNQPQHF. The CDR3 DNA is TGTGCCAGCAGTTTAGGGACAGCTTACAATCAGCCCCAGCATTTT.

The V and J genes are TRBV11-2 and TRBJ1-3, with D possibly matching TRBD1 (6 bases). The CDR3 loop spans 16 amino acids. In germline, CDR1 is SGHAT, CDR2 FQNNGV. Trimming removed 4 bases from V and 8 bases from J, with 21 bases in between. CDR3 DNA sequence: TGTGCCAGCAGCTATACACAGGGTAACGGTTGGGACACCATATATTTT. As protein: CASSYTQGNGWDTIYF.

As DNA, the CDR3 is TGTGCCAGCAGCTTAGGCCCTACTACTAGCGGGAGAGACAATGAGCAGTTCTTC. Translated, it gives CASSLGPTTSGRDNEQFF. The J gene is TRBJ2-1, the V gene TRBV11-2, with 11 bases matching TRBD2. Germline V CDR1 and CDR2: SGHAT, FQNNGV. There are 18 residues in the CDR3. V shed 1 base, J shed 5 bases, and the junction held 10 bases outside the gene matches.

This rearrangement joins TRBV4-2 to TRBJ1-2; D may be TRBD1 (6 bases). The CDR3 loop spans 13 amino acids. Germline CDR1 and CDR2: LGHNA and YNFKEQ. V lost 1 base and J 8 bases, leaving 11 bases between the germline ends. The CDR3 sequence: CASSQGHRVGYTF. The CDR3 region has the DNA TGTGCCAGCAGCCAAGGGCACAGGGTAGGCTACACCTTC.

This clone was counted a few times. The chain couples TRBV18 to TRBJ2-7, with 8 bases matching TRBD1. CDR1 and CDR2 from the germline V gene are KGHSH and LQKENI. This CDR3 contains 14 residues. With 1 base clipped from V and 6 bases from J, the junction kept 5 bases outside the gene matches. For the CDR3, the DNA is TGTGCCAGCTCACCACAAGGACAGGGCCGCGAGCAGTACTTC. Protein sequence: CASSPQGQGREQYF.

V is TRBV5-4 and J is TRBJ2-7; TRBD2 matches 7 bases. V shed 3 bases, J shed 0 bases, and the junction held 6 bases outside the gene matches. Germline CDR1 reads SGHNT; CDR2 reads YYREEE (reference sequence). The CDR3 covers 15 residues. The CDR3 reads CASSWGGTSSYEQYF. CDR3 bases: TGTGCCAGCAGCTGGGGGGGAACCAGCTCCTACGAGCAGTACTTC.

The V call is TRBV6-1, the J call TRBJ2-7; 9 bases map to TRBD2. Germline assignment: CDR1 MNHNS and CDR2 SASEGT. J was trimmed by 0 bases and V by 5 bases; bases with no gene match: 5. This CDR3 contains 15 residues. CDR3 sequence reads: CASSPSGMASYEQYF. The CDR3 region has the DNA TGTGCCAGCAGTCCTAGCGGGATGGCCTCCTACGAGCAGTACTTC.

The V and J genes are TRBV28 and TRBJ2-3; 7 nucleotides align to TRBD1. Germline CDR1 reads MDHEN; CDR2 reads SYDVKM. The CDR3 runs 15 residues. V lost 7 bases and J lost 4; bases outside the gene matches: 11. CDR3 bases: TGTGCCAGCATCGAAGGGGGCTTGTTCCCAGATACGCAGTATTTT. Translation: CASIEGGLFPDTQYF.

The chain couples TRBV30 to TRBJ1-5; 7 bases map to TRBD1. The trim removed 7 bases at V and 3 bases at J, leaving 6 bases unmatched. CDR3 length: 13 residues. Germline lookup yields CDR1 GTSNPN and CDR2 SVGIG (reference sequence). CDR3 coding DNA: TGTGCCTCGGGACAGAAGCACAATCAGCCCCAGCATTTT. Translating gives CASGQKHNQPQHF.

A remark on this clone: Other DNA sequences in the sample encode the same CDR3. The chain combines TRBV9 with TRBJ1-5, with 7 bases that match TRBD1. The ends lost 0 bases at V and 1 base at J; junction bases unmatched: 1. From germline, CDR1 is SGDLS and CDR2 YYNGEE. The CDR3 is 15 amino acids. The CDR3 nucleotides are TGTGCCAGCAGCGTAGGACAGGGAAGCAATCAGCCCCAGCATTTT. Protein product: CASSVGQGSNQPQHF.

V is TRBV7-6 and J is TRBJ2-3; TRBD2 aligns across 14 bases. This CDR3 is 16 amino acids long. Germline CDR1 is SGHVS and CDR2 is FNYEAQ. Losses at the gene ends were 5 bases for V and 2 bases for J; bases not matched to a gene: 3. CDR3 region: CASSQGLAGATDTQYF. CDR3 nucleotides: TGTGCCAGCAGCCAGGGACTAGCGGGGGCCACAGATACGCAGTATTTT.

The table lists this clone with a few counts. The rearrangement uses TRBV5-4 and TRBJ2-3, with 7 bases that match TRBD2. Per the germline V gene, CDR1 is SGHNT and CDR2 is YYREEE (reference sequence). This CDR3 contains 16 residues. After removal of 1 base from V and 2 bases from J, the junction contained 7 bases not matched to a gene. The CDR3 nucleotides are TGTGCCAGCAGCTTGTTTGGGGGAGGGCCCACAGATACGCAGTATTTT. Its translation: CASSLFGGGPTDTQYF.

The chain recombines TRBV10-3 with TRBJ2-1, with 8 positions matching TRBD1. The J segment lost 7 bases and the V segment lost 6 bases, leaving 11 bases of the junction unmatched. The CDR3 extends over 15 amino acids. CDR1 and CDR2 from the germline V gene are ENHRY and SYGVKD. In nucleotides, the CDR3 is TGTGCCATCAGCGGCGACAGGGGCAAGGAAAATGAGCAGTTCTTC. Its translation: CAISGDRGKENEQFF.

In this sample, this clone turned up once. This chain joins TRBV13 and TRBJ1-5, with a possible D match to TRBD1 (6 bases). This CDR3 contains 14 residues. V was clipped by 5 bases and J by 5 bases, with 13 bases between them. The V gene's germline CDR1 is PRHDT and CDR2 FYEKMQ (reference sequence). The CDR3 DNA follows: TGTGCCAGCAGCAAGGGGACACACGATCAGCCCCAGCATTTT. Its protein is CASSKGTHDQPQHF.

CDR3 sequence: CASSPRDRGNTEAFF. The CDR3 DNA reads TGTGCCAGCAGTCCAAGGGACAGGGGTAACACTGAAGCTTTCTTT. The chain carries TRBV6-4 and TRBJ1-1, with 10 bases identical to TRBD1. The CDR3 runs to 15 residues. Unmatched junction bases numbered 5, after V lost 5 bases and J lost 2 bases. The V gene's germline CDR1 is MRHNA and CDR2 SNTAGT.

The chain couples TRBV28 to TRBJ1-2; 8 bases fit TRBD1. The CDR3 runs to 14 residues. CDR1 and CDR2 from the germline V gene are MDHEN and SYDVKM. V was clipped by 2 bases and J by 7 bases; unmatched bases: 6. The CDR3 bases are TGTGCCAGCAGTTTAGAGGGACAGGAGGTTGGCTACACCTTC. Translating it yields CASSLEGQEVGYTF.

V and J are TRBV5-4 and TRBJ2-5; 8 bases are shared with TRBD1. Germline V gene sequence: CDR1 SGHNT, CDR2 YYREEE (reference sequence). The CDR3 runs 14 residues. With V trimmed by 3 bases and J by 7 bases, 8 bases remained unmatched. The CDR3 protein is CASSSLTGVGTQYF. The CDR3 bases are TGTGCCAGCAGCTCTCTGACAGGGGTGGGGACCCAGTACTTC.

This clone was seen once. The rearrangement joins TRBV5-5 to TRBJ2-3; D perhaps matches TRBD2 (7 bases). The CDR3 has 15 residues. Germline CDR1 SGHKS, CDR2 YYEKEE (reference sequence). Trimming removed 3 bases from V and 2 bases from J, with 13 bases in between. The CDR3 DNA reads as TGTGCCAGCAGCTGGGGGGGCCTGAACACAGATACGCAGTATTTT. Translation: CASSWGGLNTDTQYF.